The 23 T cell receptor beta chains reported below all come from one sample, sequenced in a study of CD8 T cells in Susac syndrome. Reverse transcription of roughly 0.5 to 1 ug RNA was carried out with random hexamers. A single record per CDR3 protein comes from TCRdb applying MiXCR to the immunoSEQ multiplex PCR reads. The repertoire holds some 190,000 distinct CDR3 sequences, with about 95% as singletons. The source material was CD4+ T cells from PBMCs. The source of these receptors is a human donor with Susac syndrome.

The CDR3 region has the DNA TGCGCCAGCAGCTTGGGGACAGGGGGCAATGAGCAGTTCTTC. Its translation: CASSLGTGGNEQFF. This chain connects TRBV5-1 to TRBJ2-1; 10 bases line up with TRBD1. CDR1 is SGHRS and CDR2 is YFSETQ in the germline V gene. There are 14 residues in the CDR3. Germline trimming cut 0 bases from V and 6 bases from J; bases unmatched to any gene: 0.

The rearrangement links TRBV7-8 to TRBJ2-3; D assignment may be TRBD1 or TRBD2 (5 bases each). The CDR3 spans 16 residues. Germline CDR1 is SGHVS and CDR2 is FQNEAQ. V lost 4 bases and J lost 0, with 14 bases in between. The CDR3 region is CASSSGTATSTDTQYF. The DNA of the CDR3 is TGTGCCAGCAGCTCCGGGACGGCTACTAGCACAGATACGCAGTATTTT.

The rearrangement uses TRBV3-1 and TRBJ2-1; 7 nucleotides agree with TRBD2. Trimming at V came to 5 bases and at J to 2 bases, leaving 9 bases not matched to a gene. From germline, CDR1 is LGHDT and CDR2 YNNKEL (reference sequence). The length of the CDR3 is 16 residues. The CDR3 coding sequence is TGTGCCAGCAGCAATGGATTCGGGGGGACCTACAATGAGCAGTTCTTC. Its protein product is CASSNGFGGTYNEQFF.

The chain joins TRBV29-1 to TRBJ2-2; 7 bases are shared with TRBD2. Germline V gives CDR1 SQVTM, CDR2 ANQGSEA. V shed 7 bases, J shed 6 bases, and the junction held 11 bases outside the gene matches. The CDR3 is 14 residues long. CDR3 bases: TGCAGCGCCAGCCGGAGGGCGGGGGCCGGGGAGCTGTTTTTT. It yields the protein CSASRRAGAGELFF.

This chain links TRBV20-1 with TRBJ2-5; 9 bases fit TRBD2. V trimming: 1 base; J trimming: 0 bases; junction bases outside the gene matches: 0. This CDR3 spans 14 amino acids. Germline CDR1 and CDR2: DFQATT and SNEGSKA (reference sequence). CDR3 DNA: TGCAGTGCTAGAGTAGCGGGGGACCAAGAGACCCAGTACTTC. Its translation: CSARVAGDQETQYF.

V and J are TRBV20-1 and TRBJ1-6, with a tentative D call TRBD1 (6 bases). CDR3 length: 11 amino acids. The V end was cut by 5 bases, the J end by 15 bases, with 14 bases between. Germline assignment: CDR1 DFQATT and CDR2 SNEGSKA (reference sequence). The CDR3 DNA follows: TGCAGTGCTGGACAGTCCTTTGACCTCCACTTT. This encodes CSAGQSFDLHF.

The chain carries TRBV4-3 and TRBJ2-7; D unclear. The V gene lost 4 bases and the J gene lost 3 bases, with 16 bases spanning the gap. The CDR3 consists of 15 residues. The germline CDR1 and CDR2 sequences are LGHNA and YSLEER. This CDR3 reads CASSRASDAIYEQYF. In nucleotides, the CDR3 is TGCGCCAGCAGCCGTGCGTCGGACGCCATCTACGAGCAGTACTTC.

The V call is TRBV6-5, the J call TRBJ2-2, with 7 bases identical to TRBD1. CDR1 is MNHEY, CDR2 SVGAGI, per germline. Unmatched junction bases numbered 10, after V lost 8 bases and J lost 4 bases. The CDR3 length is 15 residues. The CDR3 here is CASGREGGATGELFF. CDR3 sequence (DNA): TGTGCCAGCGGTCGGGAAGGGGGCGCCACCGGGGAGCTGTTTTTT.

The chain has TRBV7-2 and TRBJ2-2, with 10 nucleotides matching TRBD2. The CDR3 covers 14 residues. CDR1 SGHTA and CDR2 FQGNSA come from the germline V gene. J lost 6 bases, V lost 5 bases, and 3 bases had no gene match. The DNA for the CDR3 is TGTGCCAGCAGCAGCGGGGGGGAATCCGGGGAGCTGTTTTTT. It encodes CASSSGGESGELFF.

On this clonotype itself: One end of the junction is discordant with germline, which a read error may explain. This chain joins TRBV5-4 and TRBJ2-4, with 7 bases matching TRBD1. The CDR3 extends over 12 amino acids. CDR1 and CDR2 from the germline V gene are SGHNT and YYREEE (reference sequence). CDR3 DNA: TGTGCCAGCAGCCAACTGACAGGGCCAGCAAACTTC. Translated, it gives CASSQLTGPANF.

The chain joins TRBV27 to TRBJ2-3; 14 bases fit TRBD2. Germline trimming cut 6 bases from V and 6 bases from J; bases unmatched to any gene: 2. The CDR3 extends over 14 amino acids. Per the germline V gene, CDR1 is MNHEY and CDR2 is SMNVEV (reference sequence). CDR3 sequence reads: CASRWTSGGDTQYF. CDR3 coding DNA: TGTGCCAGCAGATGGACTAGCGGGGGGGATACGCAGTATTTT.

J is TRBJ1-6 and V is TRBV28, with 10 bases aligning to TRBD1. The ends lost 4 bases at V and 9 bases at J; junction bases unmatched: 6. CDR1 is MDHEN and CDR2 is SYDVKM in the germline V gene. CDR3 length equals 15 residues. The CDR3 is CASSSTTGGLSPLHF. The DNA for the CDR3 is TGTGCCAGCAGTTCAACGACAGGGGGCCTTTCACCCCTCCACTTT.

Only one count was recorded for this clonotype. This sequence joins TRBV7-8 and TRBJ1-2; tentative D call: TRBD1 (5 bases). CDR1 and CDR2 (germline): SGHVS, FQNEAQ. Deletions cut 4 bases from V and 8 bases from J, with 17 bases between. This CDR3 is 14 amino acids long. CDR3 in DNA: TGTGCCAGCAGCTCCGGGACCGTAAATCCGGGCTACACCTTC. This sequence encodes CASSSGTVNPGYTF.

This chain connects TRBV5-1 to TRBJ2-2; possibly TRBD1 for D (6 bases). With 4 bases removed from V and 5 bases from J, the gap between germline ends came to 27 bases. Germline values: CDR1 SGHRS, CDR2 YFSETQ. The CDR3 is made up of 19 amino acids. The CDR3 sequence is CASSHDPQGAPGQTGELFF. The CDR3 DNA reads TGCGCCAGCAGCCACGACCCTCAGGGCGCCCCGGGACAAACCGGGGAGCTGTTTTTT.

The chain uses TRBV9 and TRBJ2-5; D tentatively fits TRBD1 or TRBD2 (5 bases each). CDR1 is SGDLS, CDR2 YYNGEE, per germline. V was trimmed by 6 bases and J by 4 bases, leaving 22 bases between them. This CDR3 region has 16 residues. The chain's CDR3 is CASTLSAGQQGETQYF. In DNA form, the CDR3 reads TGTGCCAGCACCCTATCCGCGGGCCAGCAGGGAGAGACCCAGTACTTC.

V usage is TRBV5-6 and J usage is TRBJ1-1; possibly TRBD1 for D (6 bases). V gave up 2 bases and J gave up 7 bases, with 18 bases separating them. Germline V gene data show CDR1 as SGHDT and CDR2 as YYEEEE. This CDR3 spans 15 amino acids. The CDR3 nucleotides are TGTGCCAGCAGCTTTATTTCTGGCAGGGGCTATGAAGCTTTCTTT. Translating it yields CASSFISGRGYEAFF.

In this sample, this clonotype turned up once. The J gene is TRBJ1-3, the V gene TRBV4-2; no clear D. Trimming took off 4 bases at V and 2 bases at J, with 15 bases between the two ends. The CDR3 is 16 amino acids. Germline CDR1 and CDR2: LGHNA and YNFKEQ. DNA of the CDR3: TGTGCCAGCAGCCCAGGAACGGCGATCCCTGGAAACACCATATATTTT. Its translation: CASSPGTAIPGNTIYF.

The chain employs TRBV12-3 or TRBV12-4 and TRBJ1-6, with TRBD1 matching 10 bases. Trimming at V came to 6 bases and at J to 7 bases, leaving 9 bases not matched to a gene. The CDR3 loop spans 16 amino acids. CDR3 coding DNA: TGTGCCAGCAGCCGTGACAGGGGGCTGGAGAATTCACCCCTCCACTTT. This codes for CASSRDRGLENSPLHF.

CDR3 sequence reads: CSARGPPDEQFF. DNA of the CDR3: TGCAGTGCTAGAGGTCCCCCAGATGAGCAGTTCTTC. The genes are TRBV20-1 and TRBJ2-1; D not resolved. Germline loops: CDR1 DFQATT, CDR2 SNEGSKA (reference sequence). The CDR3 runs to 12 residues. Trimming took off 1 base at V and 8 bases at J, with 9 bases between the two ends.

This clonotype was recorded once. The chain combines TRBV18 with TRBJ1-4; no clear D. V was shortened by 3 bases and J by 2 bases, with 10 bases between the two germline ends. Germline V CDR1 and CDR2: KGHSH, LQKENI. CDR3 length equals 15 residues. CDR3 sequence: CASSPAGRTNEKLFF. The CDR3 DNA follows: TGTGCCAGCTCACCGGCGGGGAGGACTAATGAAAAACTGTTTTTT.

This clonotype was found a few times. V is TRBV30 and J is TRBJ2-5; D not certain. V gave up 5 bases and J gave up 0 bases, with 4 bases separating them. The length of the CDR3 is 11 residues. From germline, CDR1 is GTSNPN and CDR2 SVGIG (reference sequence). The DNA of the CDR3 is TGTGCCTGGGGGGACCAAGAGACCCAGTACTTC. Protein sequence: CAWGDQETQYF. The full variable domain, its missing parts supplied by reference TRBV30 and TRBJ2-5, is SQTIHQWPATLVQPVGSPLSLECTVEGTSNPNLYWYRQAAGRGLQLLFYSVGIGQISSEVPQNLSASRPQDRQFILSSKKLLLSDSGFYLCAWGDQETQYFGPGTRLLVL.

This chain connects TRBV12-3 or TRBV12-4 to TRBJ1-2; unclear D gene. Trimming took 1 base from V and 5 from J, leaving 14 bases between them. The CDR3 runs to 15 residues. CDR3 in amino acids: CASSLVGGVGYGYTF. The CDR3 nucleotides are TGTGCCAGCAGTTTAGTGGGTGGGGTTGGGTATGGCTACACCTTC.

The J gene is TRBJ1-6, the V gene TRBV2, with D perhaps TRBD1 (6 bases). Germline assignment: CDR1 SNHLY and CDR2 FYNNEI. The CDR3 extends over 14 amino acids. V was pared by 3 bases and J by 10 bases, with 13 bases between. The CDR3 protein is CASSEQGLNSPLHF. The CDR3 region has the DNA TGTGCCAGCAGTGAGCAGGGGTTAAACTCACCCCTCCACTTT. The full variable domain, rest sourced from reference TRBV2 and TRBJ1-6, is EPEVTQTPSHQVTQMGQEVILRCVPISNHLYFYWYRQILGQKVEFLVSFYNNEISEKSEIFDDQFSVERPDGSNFTLKIRSTKLEDSAMYFCASSEQGLNSPLHFGNGTRLTVT.